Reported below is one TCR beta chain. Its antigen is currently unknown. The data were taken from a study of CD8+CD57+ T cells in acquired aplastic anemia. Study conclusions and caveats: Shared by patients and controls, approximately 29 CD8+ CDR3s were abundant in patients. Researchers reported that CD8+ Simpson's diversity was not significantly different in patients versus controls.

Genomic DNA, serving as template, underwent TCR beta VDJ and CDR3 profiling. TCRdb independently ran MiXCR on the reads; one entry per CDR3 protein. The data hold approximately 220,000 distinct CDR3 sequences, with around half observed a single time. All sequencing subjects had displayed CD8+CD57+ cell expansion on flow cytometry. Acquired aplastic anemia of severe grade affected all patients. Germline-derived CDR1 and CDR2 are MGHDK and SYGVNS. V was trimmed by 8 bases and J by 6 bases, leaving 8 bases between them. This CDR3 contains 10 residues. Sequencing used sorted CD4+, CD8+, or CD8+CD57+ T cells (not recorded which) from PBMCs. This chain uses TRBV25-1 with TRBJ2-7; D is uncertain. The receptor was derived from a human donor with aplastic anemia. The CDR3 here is CASGWLEQYF. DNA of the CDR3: TGTGCCAGCGGGTGGCTCGAGCAGTACTTC.